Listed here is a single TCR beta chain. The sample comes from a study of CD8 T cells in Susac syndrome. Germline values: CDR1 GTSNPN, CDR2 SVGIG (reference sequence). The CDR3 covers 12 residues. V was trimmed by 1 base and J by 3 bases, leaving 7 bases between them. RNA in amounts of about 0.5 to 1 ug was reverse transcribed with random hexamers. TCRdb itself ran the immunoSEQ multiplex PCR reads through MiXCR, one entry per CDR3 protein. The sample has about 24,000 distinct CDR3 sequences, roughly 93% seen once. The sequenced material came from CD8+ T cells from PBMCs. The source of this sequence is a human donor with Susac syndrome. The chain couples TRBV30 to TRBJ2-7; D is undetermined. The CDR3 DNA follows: TGTGCCTGGAGTGGCGGTAACTACGAGCAGTACTTC. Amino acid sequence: CAWSGGNYEQYF.